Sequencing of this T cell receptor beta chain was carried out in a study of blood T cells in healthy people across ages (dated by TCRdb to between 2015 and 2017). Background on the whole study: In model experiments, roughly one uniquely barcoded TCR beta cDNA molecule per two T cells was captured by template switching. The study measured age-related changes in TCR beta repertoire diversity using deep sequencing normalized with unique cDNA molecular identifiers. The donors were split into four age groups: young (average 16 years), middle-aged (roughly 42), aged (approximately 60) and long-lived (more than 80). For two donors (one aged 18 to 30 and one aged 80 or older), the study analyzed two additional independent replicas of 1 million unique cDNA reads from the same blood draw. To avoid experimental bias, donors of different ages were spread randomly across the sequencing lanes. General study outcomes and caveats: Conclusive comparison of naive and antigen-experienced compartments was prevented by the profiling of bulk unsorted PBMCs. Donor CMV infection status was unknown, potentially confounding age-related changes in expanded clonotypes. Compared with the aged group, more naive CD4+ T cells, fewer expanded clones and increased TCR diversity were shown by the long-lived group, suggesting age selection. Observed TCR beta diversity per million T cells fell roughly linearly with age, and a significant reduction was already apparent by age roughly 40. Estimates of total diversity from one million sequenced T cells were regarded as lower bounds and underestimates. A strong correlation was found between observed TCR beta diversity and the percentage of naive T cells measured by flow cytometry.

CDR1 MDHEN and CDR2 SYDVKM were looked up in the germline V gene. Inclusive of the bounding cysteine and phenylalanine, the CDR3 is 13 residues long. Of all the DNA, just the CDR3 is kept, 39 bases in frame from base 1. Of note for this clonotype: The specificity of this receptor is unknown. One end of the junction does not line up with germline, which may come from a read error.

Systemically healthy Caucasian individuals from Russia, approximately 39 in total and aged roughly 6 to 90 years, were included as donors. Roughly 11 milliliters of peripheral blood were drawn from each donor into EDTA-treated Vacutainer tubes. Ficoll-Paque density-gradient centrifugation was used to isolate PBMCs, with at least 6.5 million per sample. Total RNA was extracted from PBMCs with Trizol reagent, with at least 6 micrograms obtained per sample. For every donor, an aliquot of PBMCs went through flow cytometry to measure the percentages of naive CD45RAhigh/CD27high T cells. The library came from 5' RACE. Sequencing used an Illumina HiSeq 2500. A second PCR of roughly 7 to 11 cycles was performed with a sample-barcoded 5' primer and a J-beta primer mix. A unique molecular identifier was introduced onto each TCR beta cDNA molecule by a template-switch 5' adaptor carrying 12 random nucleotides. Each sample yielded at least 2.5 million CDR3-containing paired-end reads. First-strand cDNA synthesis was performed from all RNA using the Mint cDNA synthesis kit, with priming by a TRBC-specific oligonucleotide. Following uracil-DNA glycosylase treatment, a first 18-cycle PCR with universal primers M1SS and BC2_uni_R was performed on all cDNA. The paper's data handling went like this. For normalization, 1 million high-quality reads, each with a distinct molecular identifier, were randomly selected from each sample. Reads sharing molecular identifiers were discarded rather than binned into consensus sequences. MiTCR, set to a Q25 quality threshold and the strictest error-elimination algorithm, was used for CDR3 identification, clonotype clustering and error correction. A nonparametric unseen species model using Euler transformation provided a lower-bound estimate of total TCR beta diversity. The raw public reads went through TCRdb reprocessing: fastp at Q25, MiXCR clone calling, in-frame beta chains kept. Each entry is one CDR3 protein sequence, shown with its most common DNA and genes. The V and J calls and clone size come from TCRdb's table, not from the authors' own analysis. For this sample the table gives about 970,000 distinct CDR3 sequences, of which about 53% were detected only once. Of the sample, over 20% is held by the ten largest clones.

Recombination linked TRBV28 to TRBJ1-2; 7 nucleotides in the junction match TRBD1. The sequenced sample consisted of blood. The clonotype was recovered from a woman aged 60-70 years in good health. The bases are TGTGCCGGCAGTTTGATTACAGGGGATGGCTACACCTTC. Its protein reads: CAGSLITGDGYTF.